These 20 T cell receptor beta chains were sequenced from one sample in a study of beta chain features in type 1 diabetes. TCRB transcripts that were expressed got sequenced, as all of the isolated RNA had been reverse transcribed. Sequenced by immunoSEQ multiplex PCR; TCRdb stores in-frame clones only, minus some. Of around 300,000 clones in the sample, 8% are singletons; the top ten hold more than 0.9%. The sample was central memory CD4+ T cells from blood. These receptor sequences come from a woman aged 18-29 years in good health.

In this sample, this clone turned up a few times. One end of the junction fails to match germline, which may point to a read error. This chain links TRBV10-3 with TRBJ2-1; D unresolved. The germline V gene encodes CDR1 ENHRY and CDR2 SYGVKD. This CDR3 is built from 11 residues. CDR3 bases: TGTGCCAGCAGTTCTCAGCTCAGGCAGTTCTTC. Translated, it gives CASSSQLRQFF.

This clone has just a few counts. The chain combines TRBV29-1 with TRBJ2-5; D may be TRBD2 (6 bases). Germline assignment: CDR1 SQVTM and CDR2 ANQGSEA. The CDR3 covers 13 residues. V lost 6 bases to trimming and J lost 2 bases, with 13 bases between them. Written as DNA, the CDR3 is TGCAGCGTGGACACGGGGGTACAAGAGACCCAGTACTTC. Encoded protein: CSVDTGVQETQYF.

The chain combines TRBV30 with TRBJ2-1; D tentatively reads TRBD1 or TRBD2 (5 bases each). Per the germline V gene, CDR1 is GTSNPN and CDR2 is SVGIG (reference sequence). The CDR3 covers 13 residues. V gave up 3 bases and J gave up 2 bases, with 8 bases separating them. The CDR3 sequence is CAWRADTYNEQFF. The CDR3 DNA reads TGTGCCTGGAGAGCGGACACCTACAATGAGCAGTTCTTC.

The CDR3 region has the DNA TGTGCCAGCAGTTTCTACGACGGAGATACGCAGTATTTT. Encoded protein: CASSFYDGDTQYF. This chain links TRBV6-5 with TRBJ2-3; no definite D call. The V gene's germline CDR1 is MNHEY and CDR2 SVGAGI. This CDR3 spans 13 amino acids. Trimming shortened V by 4 bases and J by 5 bases, and 10 bases separated the two germline ends.

This clone appeared a few times. The chain combines TRBV5-1 with TRBJ2-3; TRBD2 matches at 7 bases. This CDR3 is 13 amino acids long. Per germline, CDR1 SGHRS and CDR2 YFSETQ. V trimming: 4 bases; J trimming: 1 base; junction bases outside the gene matches: 0. The CDR3: CASSTSGTDTQYF. CDR3 nucleotide sequence: TGCGCCAGCAGCACTAGCGGCACAGATACGCAGTATTTT.

This clone was recorded a few times. V is TRBV5-4 and J is TRBJ2-5; D call uncertain. Looked up from germline, CDR1 is SGHNT and CDR2 is YYREEE (reference sequence). Trimming left V 0 bases short and J 2 bases short, with 14 bases between. CDR3 length equals 16 residues. CDR3 coding DNA: TGTGCCAGCAGCTTGGACGCAAATGGCGTTCAAGAGACCCAGTACTTC. Protein: CASSLDANGVQETQYF.

The chain uses TRBV19 and TRBJ2-2; weak D call: TRBD1 (6 bases). Trimming took 6 bases from V and 1 from J, leaving 9 bases between them. CDR1 is LNHDA and CDR2 is SQIVND in the germline V gene (reference sequence). This CDR3 is built from 14 residues. DNA of the CDR3: TGTGCCAGTAGCTTGACAGGGAACACCGGGGAGCTGTTTTTT. Its translation is CASSLTGNTGELFF. Looking up the rest from reference TRBV19 and TRBJ2-2 gives the full variable domain: DGGITQSPKYLFRKEGQNVTLSCEQNLNHDAMYWYRQDPGQGLRLIYYSQIVNDFQKGDIAEGYSVSREKKESFPLTVTSAQKNPTAFYLCASSLTGNTGELFFGEGSRLTVL.

This clone occurred a few times. The chain recombines TRBV2 with TRBJ2-1, with no clear D. Trimming cost V 4 bases and J 8 bases, with 12 bases left between them. The V gene's germline CDR1 is SNHLY and CDR2 FYNNEI. The CDR3 sequence is 13 residues long. The CDR3 nucleotides read TGTGCCAGCAGTGGTTTAGCTATGGATGAGCAGTTCTTC. This gives the protein CASSGLAMDEQFF.

The J gene is TRBJ2-5, the V gene TRBV19, with a weak D call TRBD1 (6 bases). Germline V CDR1 and CDR2: LNHDA, SQIVND (reference sequence). The CDR3 is 16 residues long. The ends were cut back, 4 bases at V and 5 bases at J, with 20 bases in the middle. CDR3 bases: TGTGCCAGTAGTACCGGAGGACAGCCCCTACTGGAGACCCAGTACTTC. This sequence encodes CASSTGGQPLLETQYF.

The chain joins TRBV7-6 to TRBJ2-5; D is tentatively TRBD1 or TRBD2 (5 bases each). Trimming shortened V by 1 base and J by 5 bases, and 14 bases separated the two germline ends. Germline V gives CDR1 SGHVS, CDR2 FNYEAQ. This CDR3 is 15 amino acids long. The CDR3 spells CASSLGQSSGETQYF. Here the CDR3 DNA reads TGTGCCAGCAGCTTAGGACAGAGCTCGGGGGAGACCCAGTACTTC.

In DNA, the CDR3 is TGTGCCAGCAGCCACGGGACTAGCGGGGGGAACACCGGGGAGCTGTTTTTT. Protein sequence: CASSHGTSGGNTGELFF. The chain couples TRBV27 to TRBJ2-2, with 14 bases lining up with TRBD2. CDR3 length equals 17 residues. With V trimmed by 6 bases and J by 1 base, 4 bases remained unmatched. CDR1 is MNHEY and CDR2 is SMNVEV in the germline V gene (reference sequence).

This clone was observed a few times. This sequence joins TRBV6-5 and TRBJ1-4, with D unresolved. The length of the CDR3 is 15 residues. The V and J ends lost 5 bases and 8 bases respectively, with 18 bases between them. Germline loops: CDR1 MNHEY, CDR2 SVGAGI. Here the CDR3 DNA reads TGTGCCAGCAGTGGATTAAGACCGTCGTGGGAAAAACTGTTTTTT. Its translation is CASSGLRPSWEKLFF.

This clone turned up a few times. The chain is built from TRBV6-5 and TRBJ1-5; possible D gene TRBD1, 5 bases. V lost 8 bases to trimming and J lost 0 bases, with 8 bases between them. Germline V gives CDR1 MNHEY, CDR2 SVGAGI. The CDR3 runs to 13 residues. The CDR3 region is CASGHNSNQPQHF. CDR3 in DNA: TGTGCCAGCGGACACAATAGCAATCAGCCCCAGCATTTT.

In its sample, this clone was seen a few times. The rearrangement uses TRBV7-8 and TRBJ1-5; D ambiguous. Per the germline V gene, CDR1 is SGHVS and CDR2 is FQNEAQ. The V and J ends lost 1 base and 3 bases respectively, with 7 bases between them. This CDR3 has 14 amino acids. The CDR3 loop is CASSLDSSNQPQHF. In DNA, the CDR3 is TGTGCCAGCAGCTTAGACTCGTCCAATCAGCCCCAGCATTTT.

This clone was found a few times. The CDR3 DNA follows: TGTGCCAGCAGTTACTTTAGCGGGAGGGCCCGGGAGACCCAGTACTTC. This codes for CASSYFSGRARETQYF. V is TRBV6-5 and J is TRBJ2-5; 11 positions agree with TRBD2. V was clipped by 1 base and J by 5 bases; unmatched bases: 6. The germline gives CDR1 MNHEY, CDR2 SVGAGI. The CDR3 spans 16 residues.

The chain recombines TRBV7-6 with TRBJ2-1; perhaps TRBD1 as D (5 bases). V gave up 5 bases and J gave up 8 bases, with 16 bases separating them. The CDR3 loop spans 14 amino acids. Germline V gene sequence: CDR1 SGHVS, CDR2 FNYEAQ. As DNA, the CDR3 is TGTGCCAGCAGCCCCCCCGGCAGGGCCCATGAGCAGTTCTTC. Encoded protein: CASSPPGRAHEQFF.

This clone has only a few counts. The chain joins TRBV19 to TRBJ2-7; 10 positions agree with TRBD2. With V trimmed by 3 bases and J by 4 bases, 6 bases remained unmatched. This CDR3 is 15 amino acids long. Germline V lookup: CDR1 LNHDA, CDR2 SQIVND (reference sequence). DNA of the CDR3: TGTGCCAGTAGTATGAGAACTAGCGGGAAATACGAGCAGTACTTC. Protein: CASSMRTSGKYEQYF.

This clone was counted ten times or more. This chain links TRBV2 with TRBJ2-3; TRBD1 matches 10 bases. Germline V gene lookup returns CDR1 SNHLY and CDR2 FYNNEI. V shed 5 bases and J 3 bases; nucleotides not matched to a gene: 5. The CDR3 sequence is 15 residues long. CDR3 protein: CASSPGTGVTDTQYF. In DNA, the CDR3 is TGTGCCAGCAGTCCAGGGACAGGGGTTACAGATACGCAGTATTTT.

This clone was seen at least ten times. V gene TRBV7-9 combines with J gene TRBJ2-1; tentative D call: TRBD2 (6 bases). The germline CDR1 and CDR2 sequences are SEHNR and FQNEAQ (reference sequence). The CDR3 covers 14 residues. Trimming pared 1 base from V and 7 bases from J, leaving 11 bases between. DNA of the CDR3: TGTGCCAGCAGCTTAGGACTAGAGGGGAATGAGCAGTTCTTC. Its protein is CASSLGLEGNEQFF.

This clone appeared a few times. The chain joins TRBV4-2 to TRBJ2-1; 9 nucleotides agree with TRBD1. The CDR3 is 16 amino acids. Germline assignment: CDR1 LGHNA and CDR2 YNFKEQ. V gave up 3 bases and J gave up 5 bases; unmatched junction bases: 8. CDR3 in amino acids: CASSHAGTGKHNEQFF. As DNA, the CDR3 is TGTGCCAGCAGCCATGCCGGGACAGGGAAACACAATGAGCAGTTCTTC.